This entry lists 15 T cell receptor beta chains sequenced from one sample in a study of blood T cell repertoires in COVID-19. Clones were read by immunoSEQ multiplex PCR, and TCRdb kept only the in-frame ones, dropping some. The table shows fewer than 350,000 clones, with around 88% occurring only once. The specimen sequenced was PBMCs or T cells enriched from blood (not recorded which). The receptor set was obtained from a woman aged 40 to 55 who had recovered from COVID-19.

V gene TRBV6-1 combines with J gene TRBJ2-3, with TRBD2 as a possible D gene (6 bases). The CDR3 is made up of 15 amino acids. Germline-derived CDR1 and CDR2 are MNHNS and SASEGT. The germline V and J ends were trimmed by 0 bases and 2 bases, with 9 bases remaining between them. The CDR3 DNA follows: TGTGCCAGCAGTGAAGCACGGGACTTCACAGATACGCAGTATTTT. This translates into CASSEARDFTDTQYF.

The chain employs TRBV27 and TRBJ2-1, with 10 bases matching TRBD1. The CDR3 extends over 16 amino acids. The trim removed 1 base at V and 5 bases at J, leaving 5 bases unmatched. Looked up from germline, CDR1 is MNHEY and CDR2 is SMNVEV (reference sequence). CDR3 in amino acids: CASSLLGTGVHNEQFF. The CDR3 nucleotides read TGTGCCAGCAGTTTATTGGGGACAGGGGTCCACAATGAGCAGTTCTTC.

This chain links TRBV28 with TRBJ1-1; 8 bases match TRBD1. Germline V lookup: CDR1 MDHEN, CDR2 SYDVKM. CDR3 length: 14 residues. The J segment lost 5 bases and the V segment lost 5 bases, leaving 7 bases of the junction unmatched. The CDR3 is CASSPGGIRTEAFF. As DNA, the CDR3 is TGTGCCAGCAGTCCAGGGGGCATTAGGACTGAAGCTTTCTTT. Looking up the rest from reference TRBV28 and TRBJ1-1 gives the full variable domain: DVKVTQSSRYLVKRTGEKVFLECVQDMDHENMFWYRQDPGLGLRLIYFSYDVKMKEKGDIPEGYSVSREKKERFSLILESASTNQTSMYLCASSPGGIRTEAFFGQGTRLTVV.

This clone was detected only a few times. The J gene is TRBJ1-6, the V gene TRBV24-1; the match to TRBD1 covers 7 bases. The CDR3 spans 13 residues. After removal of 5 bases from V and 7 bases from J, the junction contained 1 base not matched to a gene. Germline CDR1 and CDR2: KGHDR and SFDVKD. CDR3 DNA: TGTGCCACCAGTGCAGGGGGGAATTCACCCCTCCACTTT. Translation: CATSAGGNSPLHF.

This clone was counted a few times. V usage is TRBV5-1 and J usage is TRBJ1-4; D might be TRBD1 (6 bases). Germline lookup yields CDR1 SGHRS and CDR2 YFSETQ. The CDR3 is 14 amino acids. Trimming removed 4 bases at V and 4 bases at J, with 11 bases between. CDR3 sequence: CASSGGRGNEKLFF. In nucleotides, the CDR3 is TGCGCCAGCAGCGGGGGCCGGGGTAATGAAAAACTGTTTTTT.

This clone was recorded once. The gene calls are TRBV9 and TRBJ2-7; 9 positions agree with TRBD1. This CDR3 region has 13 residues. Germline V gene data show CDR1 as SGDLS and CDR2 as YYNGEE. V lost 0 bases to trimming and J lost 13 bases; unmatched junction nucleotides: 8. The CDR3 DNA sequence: TGTGCCAGCAGCGTAGCTAGGACAGGGGTTCGCTACTTC. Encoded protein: CASSVARTGVRYF.

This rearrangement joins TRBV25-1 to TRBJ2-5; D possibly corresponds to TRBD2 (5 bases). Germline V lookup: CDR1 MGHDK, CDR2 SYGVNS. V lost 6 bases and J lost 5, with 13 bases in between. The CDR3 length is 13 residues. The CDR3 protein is CASSERAWETQYF. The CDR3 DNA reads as TGTGCCAGCAGCGAGAGGGCGTGGGAGACCCAGTACTTC.

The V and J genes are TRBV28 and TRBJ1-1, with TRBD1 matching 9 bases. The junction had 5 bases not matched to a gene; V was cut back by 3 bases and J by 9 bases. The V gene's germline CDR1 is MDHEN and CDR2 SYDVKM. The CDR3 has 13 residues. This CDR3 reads CASSFPDRGKAFF. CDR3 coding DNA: TGTGCCAGCAGTTTCCCCGACAGGGGGAAAGCTTTCTTT.

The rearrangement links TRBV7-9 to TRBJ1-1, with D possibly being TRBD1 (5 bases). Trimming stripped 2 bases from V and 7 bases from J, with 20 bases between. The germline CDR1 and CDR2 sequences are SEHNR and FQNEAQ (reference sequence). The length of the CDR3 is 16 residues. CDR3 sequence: CASSLPGLRAQDEAFF. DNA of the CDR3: TGTGCCAGCAGCTTACCGGGACTGCGGGCCCAGGATGAAGCTTTCTTT.

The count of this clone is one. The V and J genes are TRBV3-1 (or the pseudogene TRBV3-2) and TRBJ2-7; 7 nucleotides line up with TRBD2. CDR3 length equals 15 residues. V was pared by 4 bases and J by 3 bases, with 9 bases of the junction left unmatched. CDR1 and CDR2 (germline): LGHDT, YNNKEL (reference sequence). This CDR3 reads CASSPVAGAYYEQYF. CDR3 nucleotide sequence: TGTGCCAGCAGCCCCGTCGCGGGAGCTTACTACGAGCAGTACTTC.

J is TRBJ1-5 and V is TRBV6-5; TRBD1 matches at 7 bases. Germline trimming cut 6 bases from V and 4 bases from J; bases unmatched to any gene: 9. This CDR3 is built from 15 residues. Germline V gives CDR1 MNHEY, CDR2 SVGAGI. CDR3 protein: CASSLTGAGNQPQHF. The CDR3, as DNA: TGTGCCAGCAGCCTAACAGGGGCTGGAAATCAGCCCCAGCATTTT.

CDR3 sequence: CASKRDRVYEQYF. The CDR3 nucleotides are TGCGCCAGCAAGCGGGACAGGGTCTACGAGCAGTACTTC. The rearrangement links TRBV10-2 to TRBJ2-7; TRBD1 aligns across 9 bases. Trimming removed 7 bases from V and 3 bases from J; junction bases left unmatched: 4. Germline V gene sequence: CDR1 WSHSY, CDR2 SAAADI. The CDR3 has 13 residues.

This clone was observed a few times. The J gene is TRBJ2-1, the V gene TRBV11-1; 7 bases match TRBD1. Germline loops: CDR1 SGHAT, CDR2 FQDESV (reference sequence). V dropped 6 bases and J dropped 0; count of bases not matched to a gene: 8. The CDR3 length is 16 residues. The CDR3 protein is CASRSTGTVSYNEQFF. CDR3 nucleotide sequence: TGTGCCAGCAGATCTACCGGGACAGTCTCCTACAATGAGCAGTTCTTC.

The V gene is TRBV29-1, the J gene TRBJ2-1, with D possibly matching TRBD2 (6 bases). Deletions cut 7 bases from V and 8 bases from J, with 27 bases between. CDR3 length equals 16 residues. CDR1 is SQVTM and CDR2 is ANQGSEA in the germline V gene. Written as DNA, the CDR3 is TGCAGCGCTGGACATGCACGGACTACCGGTTCGGATGAGCAGTTCTTC. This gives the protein CSAGHARTTGSDEQFF.

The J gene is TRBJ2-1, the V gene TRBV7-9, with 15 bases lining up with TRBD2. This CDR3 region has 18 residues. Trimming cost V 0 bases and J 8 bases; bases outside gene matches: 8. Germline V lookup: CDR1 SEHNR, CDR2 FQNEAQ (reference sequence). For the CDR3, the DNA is TGTGCCAGCAGCTTAGCGCGGACTAGCGGGAGGGCCCTAGATGAGCAGTTCTTC. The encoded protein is CASSLARTSGRALDEQFF.